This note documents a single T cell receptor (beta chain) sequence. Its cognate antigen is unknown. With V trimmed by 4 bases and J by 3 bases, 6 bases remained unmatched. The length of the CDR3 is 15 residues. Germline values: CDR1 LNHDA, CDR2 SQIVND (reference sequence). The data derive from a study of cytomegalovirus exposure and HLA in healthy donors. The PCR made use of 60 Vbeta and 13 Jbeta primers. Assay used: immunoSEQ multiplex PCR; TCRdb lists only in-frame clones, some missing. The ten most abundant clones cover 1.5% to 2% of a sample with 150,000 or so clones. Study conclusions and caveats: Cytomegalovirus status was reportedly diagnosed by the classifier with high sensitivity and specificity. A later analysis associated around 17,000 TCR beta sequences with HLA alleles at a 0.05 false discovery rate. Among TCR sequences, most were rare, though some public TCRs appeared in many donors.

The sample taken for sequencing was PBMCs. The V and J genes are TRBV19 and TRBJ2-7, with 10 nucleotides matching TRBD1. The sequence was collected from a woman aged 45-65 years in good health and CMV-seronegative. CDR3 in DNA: TGTGCCAGTAGTACTGGGACAGGGGTAGGCTACGAGCAGTACTTC. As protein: CASSTGTGVGYEQYF.